This record concerns one TCR beta chain sequence. This entry comes from a study of blood T cell repertoires in COVID-19. As for the study in general: Sources were T cells, B-cell-depleted T cells, or PBMCs; the material itself was cDNA or gDNA.

As processed by the authors: Quantification of nucleated cells was approximated via reference gene primer amplification. Generated by immunoSEQ multiplex PCR, the TCRdb table keeps only in-frame clones and is missing some. The V and J calls and clone size are taken from that table; D and trimming were inferred from the DNA. Seen here are approximately 170,000 clones, around 90% observed once, and the top ten hold over 2%. V was pared by 10 bases and J by 0 bases, with 19 bases between. There are 15 residues in the CDR3. Per germline, CDR1 ENHRY and CDR2 SYGVKD. The sequence was obtained from a woman older than 75 with COVID-19, enrolled during active disease. Sequencing used peripheral blood. The rearrangement uses TRBV10-3 and TRBJ2-7; possible D gene TRBD1, 6 bases. The CDR3 DNA is TGTGCCAAAGTTACCGGGACACGTATCTCCTACGAGCAGTACTTC. The encoded protein is CAKVTGTRISYEQYF.